Presented here are 26 T cell receptor beta chains from one specimen sequenced in a study of response to subunit inactivated influenza vaccine. Via MiXCR, TCRdb re-called the RT-PCR reads, giving one row per CDR3 protein. The repertoire has approximately 500,000 distinct CDR3 sequences, roughly 13% of them found once; the top ten carry around 13%. Sample: PBMCs from blood, taken around seven weeks after vaccination. These receptors all come from a man in his forties or fifties who received an inactivated influenza vaccine.

The rearrangement links TRBV20-1 to TRBJ1-2; 7 bases fit TRBD1. The CDR3 runs 14 residues. Trimming removed 6 bases from V and 4 bases from J; junction bases left unmatched: 11. Looked up from germline, CDR1 is DFQATT and CDR2 is SNEGSKA (reference sequence). The CDR3 reads CSASGARDSYGYTF. CDR3 sequence (DNA): TGCAGTGCCAGTGGGGCCCGGGACAGCTATGGCTACACCTTC.

This clonotype has just a few counts. This chain links TRBV12-3 or TRBV12-4 with TRBJ2-3, with 12 bases identical to TRBD2. J gave up 0 bases and V 6 bases, and 16 bases lay outside the gene matches. The CDR3 length is 20 residues. The CDR3 region is CASRDFPGTSGSSSTDTQYF. As DNA, the CDR3 is TGTGCCAGCAGAGACTTTCCCGGGACTAGCGGGTCTTCTAGCACAGATACGCAGTATTTT.

The chain uses TRBV12-3 or TRBV12-4 and TRBJ1-5; D remains unclear. V dropped 1 base and J dropped 0 bases, with 13 bases sitting between them. The CDR3 runs 17 residues. The chain's CDR3 is CASSLGPGPYSNQPQHF. DNA for the CDR3: TGTGCCAGCAGTTTAGGCCCCGGACCCTATAGCAATCAGCCCCAGCATTTT.

This clonotype showed up just a few times. The chain uses TRBV3-1 and TRBJ2-1, with 9 bases fitting TRBD1. From germline, CDR1 is LGHDT and CDR2 YNNKEL (reference sequence). The CDR3 extends over 16 amino acids. V was pared by 1 base and J by 5 bases, with 6 bases of the junction left unmatched. The CDR3 coding sequence is TGTGCCAGCAGCCAAGCGCCGGGACAGGGAAACAATGAGCAGTTCTTC. Translation: CASSQAPGQGNNEQFF.

The sample holds many counts of this clonotype. The chain carries TRBV20-1 and TRBJ2-3, with D tentatively TRBD2 (6 bases). Germline lookup yields CDR1 DFQATT and CDR2 SNEGSKA (reference sequence). V shed 1 base and J shed 2 bases, with 19 bases lying between them. The CDR3 consists of 17 residues. Here the CDR3 DNA reads TGCAGTGCTAGAGTGGCGGGAATAACCACGAACACAGATACGCAGTATTTT. This encodes CSARVAGITTNTDTQYF.

This chain uses TRBV6-5 with TRBJ2-2; D is uncertain. Germline V gene data show CDR1 as MNHEY and CDR2 as SVGAGI. The CDR3 extends over 15 amino acids. Trimming cost V 2 bases and J 5 bases, with 12 bases left between them. The CDR3 coding sequence is TGTGCCAGCAGTTACCCTATAGTTGAAACCGGGGAGCTGTTTTTT. Translating it yields CASSYPIVETGELFF.

The chain carries TRBV20-1 and TRBJ2-3; D is uncertain. The V gene's germline CDR1 is DFQATT and CDR2 SNEGSKA (reference sequence). The length of the CDR3 is 11 residues. V was trimmed by 3 bases and J by 7 bases, leaving 8 bases between them. CDR3 DNA: TGCAGTGCTAGTCCCGGCCATACGCAGTATTTT. Its translation is CSASPGHTQYF.

This clonotype appeared a few times. V and J are TRBV6-2 or TRBV6-3 and TRBJ2-1; possible D gene TRBD2, 6 bases. This CDR3 comprises 16 residues. Per germline, CDR1 MNHEY and CDR2 SVGEGT. V shed 0 bases and J shed 5 bases, with 14 bases lying between them. This CDR3 reads CASSYSIAAQNNEQFF. CDR3 sequence (DNA): TGTGCCAGCAGTTACTCCATAGCGGCACAAAACAATGAGCAGTTCTTC.

Worth noting for this clonotype: The germline gene is not matched at one end of the junction; a read error may be the cause. In DNA form, the CDR3 reads TGTGCCAGCAGTTTGCGGGAGATCCAGTACTTC. This translates into CASSLREIQYF. The chain recombines TRBV12-3 or TRBV12-4 with TRBJ2-5; 7 bases align to TRBD2. The CDR3 contains 11 residues.

The table lists this clonotype with a few counts. The chain has TRBV3-1 and TRBJ2-7; 7 bases map to TRBD1. The CDR3 has 16 amino acids. Germline trimming cut 3 bases from V and 5 bases from J; bases unmatched to any gene: 13. Germline V gene sequence: CDR1 LGHDT, CDR2 YNNKEL (reference sequence). Written as DNA, the CDR3 is TGTGCCAGCAGCCACAGGGCATCAAGGGGGCAGGACGAGCAGTACTTC. It translates to CASSHRASRGQDEQYF.

The V call is TRBV13, the J call TRBJ1-1; D is uncertain. From germline, CDR1 is PRHDT and CDR2 FYEKMQ (reference sequence). V was cut by 3 bases and J by 4 bases, with 12 bases left in between. The CDR3 consists of 14 residues. CDR3 loop: CASSFPPRGTEAFF. The DNA of the CDR3 is TGTGCCAGCAGCTTTCCTCCGCGCGGCACTGAAGCTTTCTTT.

This clonotype has ten or more counts. A read error may account for a junction end that differs from germline. The rearrangement joins TRBV5-5 to TRBJ2-1, with D perhaps matching TRBD2 (7 bases). The germline V gene encodes CDR1 SGHKS and CDR2 YYEKEE (reference sequence). This CDR3 comprises 15 residues. CDR3 DNA sequence: TGTGCCAGCAGTTTGGAGGGGGGGACGTACAATGAGCAGTTCTTC. It is translated as CASSLEGGTYNEQFF. Supplemented by reference TRBV5-5 and TRBJ2-1, the full variable domain reads DAGVTQSPTHLIKTRGQQVTLRCSPISGHKSVSWYQQVLGQGPQFIFQYYEKEERGRGNFPDRFSARQFPNYSSELNVNALLLGDSALYLCASSLEGGTYNEQFFGPGTRLTVL.

This clonotype was observed a few times. V gene TRBV29-1 combines with J gene TRBJ2-3; perhaps TRBD2 as D (5 bases). V was trimmed by 2 bases and J by 2 bases, leaving 14 bases between them. Germline V CDR1 and CDR2: SQVTM, ANQGSEA. This CDR3 has 15 amino acids. The CDR3 region has the DNA TGCAGCGTTGAATCGACCCCTCGGGACACAGATACGCAGTATTTT. It codes for CSVESTPRDTDTQYF.

The chain recombines TRBV28 with TRBJ2-3; 8 bases agree with TRBD2. The CDR3 has 17 amino acids. V was pared by 6 bases and J by 2 bases, with 13 bases of the junction left unmatched. The germline CDR1 and CDR2 sequences are MDHEN and SYDVKM. CDR3 nucleotides: TGTGCCAGCAGCTCCGGCACTGGCGGGGGGCTCACAGATACGCAGTATTTT. As protein: CASSSGTGGGLTDTQYF.

The chain links TRBV28 to TRBJ2-7, with 11 bases matching TRBD2. Trimming took 5 bases from V and 3 from J; bases not matched to a gene: 6. The CDR3 has 15 residues. The germline V gene encodes CDR1 MDHEN and CDR2 SYDVKM. Here the CDR3 reads CASSPLAGGIYEQYF. The CDR3 DNA is TGTGCCAGCAGTCCATTAGCGGGAGGGATCTACGAGCAGTACTTC.

This clonotype was picked up many times. V gene TRBV20-1 combines with J gene TRBJ2-5; a possible D gene is TRBD1 (6 bases). CDR1 and CDR2 (germline): DFQATT, SNEGSKA (reference sequence). The V end lost 6 bases, the J end lost 0 bases, and 11 bases lay between the germline ends. CDR3 size: 13 residues. The CDR3 region is CSAKQGNQETQYF. The CDR3 region has the DNA TGCAGTGCCAAACAGGGAAACCAAGAGACCCAGTACTTC.

This clonotype showed up many times. CDR3 bases: TGTGCCAGCTCACCCGCCGGGACAGGGACCCTAGCCAAAAACATTCAGTACTTC. Amino acid sequence: CASSPAGTGTLAKNIQYF. J is TRBJ2-4 and V is TRBV18, with 9 bases identical to TRBD1. Losses at the gene ends were 3 bases for V and 0 bases for J; bases not matched to a gene: 9. The CDR3 contains 18 residues. From germline, CDR1 is KGHSH and CDR2 LQKENI.

V is TRBV9 and J is TRBJ1-5; the match to TRBD1 covers 11 bases. V dropped 8 bases and J dropped 5; count of bases not matched to a gene: 6. The germline V gene encodes CDR1 SGDLS and CDR2 YYNGEE. The CDR3 runs 14 residues. CDR3 in amino acids: CARRDRGDYQPQHF. Here the CDR3 DNA reads TGTGCCAGAAGGGACAGGGGGGATTATCAGCCCCAGCATTTT.

The V call is TRBV20-1, the J call TRBJ2-1; 7 nucleotides agree with TRBD2. Germline lookup yields CDR1 DFQATT and CDR2 SNEGSKA (reference sequence). The CDR3 length is 14 residues. V trimming: 3 bases; J trimming: 4 bases; junction bases outside the gene matches: 6. The CDR3 DNA reads TGCAGTGCTAGTGCGAGCGGGACTTACAATGAGCAGTTCTTC. Its protein product is CSASASGTYNEQFF.

The V call is TRBV7-3, the J call TRBJ2-1; 12 nucleotides align to TRBD2. Germline V gene sequence: CDR1 SGHTA, CDR2 FQGTGA. The CDR3 contains 14 residues. The junction had 5 bases not matched to a gene; V was cut back by 5 bases and J by 9 bases. The CDR3 loop reads CASSMTSGSTEQFF. The CDR3 DNA reads as TGTGCCAGCAGCATGACTAGCGGGAGTACTGAGCAGTTCTTC.

This chain connects TRBV12-3 or TRBV12-4 to TRBJ2-3; D perhaps matches TRBD1 (6 bases). The CDR3 extends over 13 amino acids. Trimming took off 7 bases at V and 3 bases at J, with 11 bases between the two ends. The CDR3 bases are TGTGCCAGCAAAGCCACAGGGACAGATACGCAGTATTTT. Amino acid sequence: CASKATGTDTQYF.

This clonotype was seen at least ten times. The chain couples TRBV5-5 to TRBJ2-5; 7 bases align to TRBD2. V lost 5 bases, J lost 0 bases, and 7 bases stayed unmatched. The CDR3 runs 15 residues. Looked up from germline, CDR1 is SGHKS and CDR2 is YYEKEE (reference sequence). DNA of the CDR3: TGTGCCAGCAGTCCCGGGGGGAGGTACCAAGAGACCCAGTACTTC. This sequence encodes CASSPGGRYQETQYF.

This clonotype showed up many times. This chain links TRBV9 with TRBJ2-2; D remains ambiguous. The CDR3 length is 16 residues. Germline V gene lookup returns CDR1 SGDLS and CDR2 YYNGEE. Trimming pared 1 base from V and 0 bases from J, leaving 10 bases between. CDR3 DNA sequence: TGTGCCAGCAGCGTAACGTCGCACCCGAACACCGGGGAGCTGTTTTTT. Protein: CASSVTSHPNTGELFF. The full variable domain, its missing parts supplied by reference TRBV9 and TRBJ2-2, is DSGVTQTPKHLITATGQRVTLRCSPRSGDLSVYWYQQSLDQGLQFLIQYYNGEERAKGNILERFSAQQFPDLHSELNLSSLELGDSALYFCASSVTSHPNTGELFFGEGSRLTVL.

This clonotype occurred many times. As DNA, the CDR3 is TGCGCCAGCAGCCAAGATCCCGCAGGGATGATAAACGAGCAGTACTTC. Translating gives CASSQDPAGMINEQYF. The chain combines TRBV4-3 with TRBJ2-7, with D possibly TRBD1 on 5 matching bases. This CDR3 is built from 16 residues. Trimming removed 0 bases at V and 5 bases at J, with 17 bases between. CDR1 and CDR2 (germline): LGHNA, YSLEER.

This clonotype occurred a few times. The chain has TRBV20-1 and TRBJ1-1; 7 nucleotides match TRBD1. Germline-derived CDR1 and CDR2 are DFQATT and SNEGSKA (reference sequence). J gave up 5 bases and V 3 bases, and 6 bases lay outside the gene matches. The CDR3 extends over 13 amino acids. This chain's CDR3 is CSASNTGETEAFF. The CDR3 region has the DNA TGCAGTGCTAGCAATACAGGGGAAACTGAAGCTTTCTTT.

The V gene is TRBV5-5, the J gene TRBJ2-3; a weak D match, TRBD2 (6 bases). The CDR3 sequence is 15 residues long. In germline, CDR1 is SGHKS, CDR2 YYEKEE (reference sequence). V lost 0 bases, J lost 8 bases, and 16 bases lay in between. The CDR3 region is CASSLELFGGATQYF. The DNA of the CDR3 is TGTGCCAGCAGCTTGGAACTATTCGGAGGGGCTACGCAGTATTTT.